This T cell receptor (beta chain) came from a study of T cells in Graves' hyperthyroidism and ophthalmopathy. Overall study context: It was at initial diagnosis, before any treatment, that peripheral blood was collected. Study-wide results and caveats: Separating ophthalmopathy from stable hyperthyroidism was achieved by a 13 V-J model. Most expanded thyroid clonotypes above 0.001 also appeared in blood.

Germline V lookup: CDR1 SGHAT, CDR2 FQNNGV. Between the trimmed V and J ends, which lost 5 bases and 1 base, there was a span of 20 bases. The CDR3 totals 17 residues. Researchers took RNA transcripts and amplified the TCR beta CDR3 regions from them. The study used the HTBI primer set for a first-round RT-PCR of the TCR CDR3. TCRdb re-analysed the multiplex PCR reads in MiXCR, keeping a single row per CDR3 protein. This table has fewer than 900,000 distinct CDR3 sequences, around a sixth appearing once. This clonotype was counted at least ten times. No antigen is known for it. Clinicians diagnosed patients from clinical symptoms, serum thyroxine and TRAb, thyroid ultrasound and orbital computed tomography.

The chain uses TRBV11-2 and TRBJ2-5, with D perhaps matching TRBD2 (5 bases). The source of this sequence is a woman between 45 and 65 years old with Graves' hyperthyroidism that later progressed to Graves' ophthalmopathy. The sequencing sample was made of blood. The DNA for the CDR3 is TGTGCCAGCAGCCGCGGGCCAAATCCTACCCCCCAAGAGACCCAGTACTTC. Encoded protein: CASSRGPNPTPQETQYF.